Listed below are T cell receptor beta chains from one sample, sequenced in a study of identifying expanded T cells in peripheral blood. The repertoire was sequenced with immunoSEQ multiplex PCR; TCRdb's copy has only in-frame clones and lacks some. The sample lists 95,000 to 100,000 clones; around nine tenths were seen once. Sequencing was performed on blood. These receptors all stem from a person aged 18 to 70 in good health. Both conserved end residues are part of each CDR3. The D gene is left open where the match is weak. Where a row states a size, it is once, few, many or the class of an expanded clone; other rows omit it.

j_call v_call d_call clone_size cdr3_nt cdr3_aa
TRBJ2-3 TRBV20-1 . . TGCAGTGCTAGACTCACAGATACGCAGTATTTT CSARLTDTQYF
TRBJ1-3 TRBV7-9 . . TGTGCCAGCCTAGATGGAAACACCATATATTTT CASLDGNTIYF
TRBJ2-3 TRBV5-1 . . TGCGCCAGCAGCTGGTCCCTGAAGGCTGCGGATACGCAGTATTTT CASSWSLKAADTQYF
TRBJ1-1 TRBV5-1 TRBD1 . TGCGCCAGCAGGAACCAGGGGGCCCCTGAAGCTTTCTTT CASRNQGAPEAFF
TRBJ2-7 TRBV4-3 . . TGCGCCAGCAGCCGCGACAGGAACTACGAGCAGTACTTC CASSRDRNYEQYF
TRBJ2-3 TRBV11-1 . once TGTGCCAGCGGAAAGAGCGAGACCACAGATACGCAGTATTTT CASGKSETTDTQYF
TRBJ2-7 TRBV23-1 . . TGCGCCAGCACCCCGGGCCCCGAGTTC CASTPGPEF
TRBJ1-6 TRBV9 . . TGTGCCAGCAGCCCCTCCAGCTCCTATAATTCACCCCTCCACTTT CASSPSSSYNSPLHF
TRBJ2-6 TRBV18 TRBD2 . TGTGCCAGCTCACCACGTACGGGGGGGCCTGGGGCCAACGTCCTGACTTTC CASSPRTGGPGANVLTF
TRBJ2-1 TRBV13 TRBD1 . TGTGCCAGCAGTCTTGGACAGGGGGTGAATTGGTTCTTC CASSLGQGVNWFF
TRBJ2-7 TRBV6-6 . . TGTGCCAGCAGCCACGGGGAAAGCTCCTACGAGCAGTACTTC CASSHGESSYEQYF
TRBJ2-5 TRBV28 . once TGTGCCAGCAGTTTATCCGGAAGAGAAGAGACCCAGTACTTC CASSLSGREETQYF
TRBJ1-2 TRBV2 TRBD1 few TGTGCCACTTGGGCGGGACAGGGGAACTATGGCTACACCTTC CATWAGQGNYGYTF
TRBJ2-4 TRBV28 . . TGTGCCAGCAGTCCCACAGGGAGGGGGATGATGGACATTCAGTACTTC CASSPTGRGMMDIQYF
TRBJ1-1 TRBV30 . . TGTGCCTGGACCGCGACAGAAGGGCGAACTGAAGCTTTCTTT CAWTATEGRTEAFF
TRBJ2-5 TRBV7-2 . . TGTGCCAGCAGCATAAACGGGGGCGAAGAGACCCAGTACTTC CASSINGGEETQYF
TRBJ2-7 TRBV7-9 TRBD1 . TGTGCCAGCTCACAGGGGGCGCTTAACGAGCAGTACTTC CASSQGALNEQYF
TRBJ2-5 TRBV6-5 . . TGTGCCAGCAGTTACAGGGAACAAGAGACCCAGTACTTC CASSYREQETQYF
TRBJ2-1 TRBV10-1 TRBD1 . TGCGCCACCTCGCCCGGGACAGGGAAAAATGAGCAGTTCTTC CATSPGTGKNEQFF
TRBJ1-4 TRBV19 TRBD1 . TGTGCCAGTAGGTTGACAGGGCTAAATGAAAAACTGTTTTTT CASRLTGLNEKLFF
TRBJ2-4 TRBV5-5 . . TGTGCCAGCAGCTTGGTGGGAGTCATTCAGTACTTC CASSLVGVIQYF
TRBJ1-1 TRBV27 . . TGTGCCAGCAGTTTGTACCCCAAGATGAACACTGAAGCTTTCTTT CASSLYPKMNTEAFF
TRBJ2-3 TRBV5-4 TRBD1 . TGTGCCAGCAGCCTACAGGGGAGCACAGATACGCAGTATTTT CASSLQGSTDTQYF
TRBJ2-7 TRBV30 . . TGTGCCTGGAGTAAAACGATGAGATACGAGCAGTACTTC CAWSKTMRYEQYF
TRBJ1-3 TRBV2 TRBD1 few TGTGCCAGCCTACAGGGGGTCTCTGGAAACACCATATATTTT CASLQGVSGNTIYF
TRBJ1-4 TRBV28 . few TGTGCCAGCAGAAGAGGACAAGGTGAAAAACTGTTTTTT CASRRGQGEKLFF